Below are 5 T cell receptor beta chains sequenced from a single sample in a study of blood T cell repertoires in COVID-19. Sequencing was performed with immunoSEQ multiplex PCR; in TCRdb, only in-frame clones are kept and a portion is missing. The sample has some 31,000 clones; over 90% are singletons. Material for sequencing was peripheral blood. The receptor set was obtained from a human donor in a cohort sampled during active COVID-19.

V and J are TRBV2 and TRBJ1-3; D is unresolved. Trimming pared 0 bases from V and 4 bases from J, leaving 13 bases between. Germline V lookup: CDR1 SNHLY, CDR2 FYNNEI. The CDR3 is made up of 16 amino acids. CDR3 residues: CASSEALGSAGNTIYF. For the CDR3, the DNA is TGTGCCAGCAGTGAAGCTCTCGGGAGTGCCGGAAACACCATATATTTT.

The rearrangement uses TRBV19 and TRBJ2-1; D is uncertain. The CDR3 is 11 amino acids. Germline CDR1 and CDR2: LNHDA and SQIVND (reference sequence). V was clipped by 3 bases and J by 8 bases, with 5 bases between them. The CDR3 sequence: CASSMSDEQFF. The CDR3 nucleotides read TGTGCCAGTAGTATGAGCGATGAGCAGTTCTTC.

CDR3 sequence (DNA): TGTGCCAGCAGCGCCGATCCGGGCGGGAGGGAATTCGATGAGCAGTTCTTC. Encoded protein: CASSADPGGREFDEQFF. The chain links TRBV9 to TRBJ2-1, with TRBD2 matching over 9 bases. Trimming took 3 bases from V and 8 from J; bases not matched to a gene: 15. Germline V gene lookup returns CDR1 SGDLS and CDR2 YYNGEE. This CDR3 is 17 amino acids long.

V and J are TRBV13 and TRBJ2-1; TRBD1 is a possible D gene (6 bases). Germline CDR1 PRHDT, CDR2 FYEKMQ (reference sequence). The CDR3 is 17 residues long. Trimming removed 0 bases at V and 0 bases at J, with 12 bases between. CDR3 DNA sequence: TGTGCCAGCAGCTTAGGCTGGGGGCAGAGCTCCTACAATGAGCAGTTCTTC. Residues: CASSLGWGQSSYNEQFF.

The chain combines TRBV28 with TRBJ2-7; TRBD1 might be the D (6 bases). Trimming cost V 3 bases and J 0 bases, with 9 bases left between them. CDR3 size: 14 residues. Germline V gene data show CDR1 as MDHEN and CDR2 as SYDVKM. The CDR3 sequence is CASSLGASSYEQYF. CDR3 DNA: TGTGCCAGCAGTTTGGGGGCTAGCTCCTACGAGCAGTACTTC.